This section outlines one TCR beta chain sequence together with its context. These data come from a study of blood T cell repertoires in COVID-19. The wider study: Samples taken during acute and convalescent COVID-19 were collected in the United States, Italy and Spain.

Per the germline V gene, CDR1 is SGHAT and CDR2 is FQNNGV. The CDR3 runs 16 residues. Trimming removed 0 bases from V and 0 bases from J, with 9 bases in between. TCRdb keeps only in-frame clones here, not all; method: immunoSEQ multiplex PCR. The sample yields about 120,000 clones, around 80% seen once. The material sequenced was peripheral blood. The sequence was collected from a man aged 25-45 years with COVID-19, enrolled during active disease. The chain combines TRBV11-2 with TRBJ1-3; D might be TRBD1 (6 bases). The CDR3, as DNA: TGTGCCAGCAGCTTAGAGCGGACAGCCTCTGGAAACACCATATATTTT. Amino acids: CASSLERTASGNTIYF.